The 18 T cell receptor beta chains presented below share a single source sample, sequenced in a study of control samples from healthy donors and cancer patients. TCRdb keeps only in-frame clones here, not all; method: immunoSEQ multiplex PCR. The repertoire includes more than 150,000 clones, 93% of them detected once, and roughly 2.3% sits in the top ten. The specimen was blood. These TCRs come from a man aged 50 or older in good health.

The chain combines TRBV5-1 with TRBJ2-1; D is possibly TRBD1 (5 bases). The CDR3 is made up of 15 amino acids. CDR1 and CDR2 (germline): SGHRS, YFSETQ. The V and J ends lost 0 bases and 2 bases respectively, with 9 bases between them. In nucleotides, the CDR3 is TGCGCCAGCAGCTTGGTAGCAGGGACCTACAATGAGCAGTTCTTC. The encoded protein is CASSLVAGTYNEQFF.

This chain links TRBV10-3 with TRBJ2-7; D not certain. The CDR3 length is 11 residues. CDR1 ENHRY and CDR2 SYGVKD come from the germline V gene. The germline V and J ends were trimmed by 5 bases and 0 bases, with 2 bases remaining between them. CDR3 in amino acids: CAISSSYEQYF. The CDR3 DNA is TGTGCCATCAGTTCCTCCTACGAGCAGTACTTC.

The chain carries TRBV28 and TRBJ2-7, with D unclear. This CDR3 is 15 amino acids long. From germline, CDR1 is MDHEN and CDR2 SYDVKM. V lost 5 bases to trimming and J lost 3 bases, with 17 bases between them. The CDR3 loop is CASSTMKARYYEQYF. CDR3 nucleotides: TGTGCCAGCAGTACTATGAAGGCTCGATACTACGAGCAGTACTTC.

The rearrangement uses TRBV5-4 and TRBJ2-7, with TRBD2 matching over 9 bases. V trimming: 5 bases; J trimming: 2 bases; junction bases outside the gene matches: 5. CDR3 length equals 14 residues. The V gene's germline CDR1 is SGHNT and CDR2 YYREEE (reference sequence). CDR3 protein: CASSLAGNPYEQYF. Here the CDR3 DNA reads TGTGCCAGCAGTCTAGCGGGAAACCCCTACGAGCAGTACTTC. Variable domain in full (rest from reference TRBV5-4 and TRBJ2-7): ETGVTQSPTHLIKTRGQQVTLRCSSQSGHNTVSWYQQALGQGPQFIFQYYREEENGRGNFPPRFSGLQFPNYSSELNVNALELDDSALYLCASSLAGNPYEQYFGPGTRLTVT.

This chain connects TRBV27 to TRBJ1-4; D is perhaps TRBD1 (5 bases). Germline lookup yields CDR1 MNHEY and CDR2 SMNVEV (reference sequence). Trimming pared 5 bases from V and 5 bases from J, leaving 15 bases between. The length of the CDR3 is 15 residues. The chain's CDR3 is CASSLRDSTNEKLFF. CDR3 coding DNA: TGTGCCAGCAGTCTCAGGGACTCGACGAATGAAAAACTGTTTTTT.

This sequence joins TRBV2 and TRBJ1-2, with 8 bases fitting TRBD1. After removal of 6 bases from V and 0 bases from J, the junction contained 6 bases not matched to a gene. Germline V lookup: CDR1 SNHLY, CDR2 FYNNEI. The CDR3 sequence is 15 residues long. The CDR3 loop reads CASSQTGGANYGYTF. The CDR3 nucleotides are TGTGCCAGCAGCCAAACAGGGGGAGCTAACTATGGCTACACCTTC.

The sample holds one count of this clone. V and J are TRBV5-6 and TRBJ1-5; 8 bases agree with TRBD1. The CDR3 is 15 amino acids. V shed 4 bases and J 3 bases; nucleotides not matched to a gene: 6. Germline assignment: CDR1 SGHDT and CDR2 YYEEEE. The CDR3 loop is CASSGGTGPNQPQHF. In nucleotides, the CDR3 is TGTGCCAGCAGCGGGGGGACAGGCCCCAATCAGCCCCAGCATTTT.

The V and J genes are TRBV6-5 and TRBJ1-1, with D uncertain. CDR1 and CDR2 (germline): MNHEY, SVGAGI. The V and J ends lost 9 bases and 0 bases respectively, with 11 bases between them. The CDR3 totals 13 residues. The DNA of the CDR3 is TGTGCCAGTGTCGGTCCGATGAACACTGAAGCTTTCTTT. The encoded protein is CASVGPMNTEAFF.

The chain links TRBV30 to TRBJ2-7; D call uncertain. The CDR3 has 14 residues. V lost 2 bases, J lost 7 bases, and 18 bases lay in between. CDR1 and CDR2 (germline): GTSNPN, SVGIG (reference sequence). The CDR3 sequence: CAWSLAPFELEQYF. DNA of the CDR3: TGTGCCTGGAGTCTGGCCCCCTTTGAACTAGAGCAGTACTTC.

The chain joins TRBV6-6 to TRBJ1-1; D not resolved. The CDR3 extends over 13 amino acids. Trimming stripped 6 bases from V and 5 bases from J, with 13 bases between. Germline CDR1 is MNHNY and CDR2 is SVGAGI (reference sequence). CDR3 sequence: CASRGGPGTEAFF. The CDR3 DNA reads TGTGCCAGCAGAGGCGGGCCGGGGACTGAAGCTTTCTTT.

This sequence joins TRBV7-2 and TRBJ1-5; 7 nucleotides align to TRBD1. Germline lookup yields CDR1 SGHTA and CDR2 FQGNSA. The V and J ends lost 5 bases and 3 bases, in that order; junction bases with no gene match: 10. The CDR3 runs 16 residues. This CDR3 is CASSAGGRTNNQPQHF. Written as DNA, the CDR3 is TGTGCCAGCAGCGCAGGGGGGAGAACTAACAATCAGCCCCAGCATTTT.

The chain is built from TRBV2 and TRBJ1-2, with TRBD1 matching over 7 bases. V lost 3 bases and J lost 2; bases outside the gene matches: 0. CDR1 SNHLY and CDR2 FYNNEI come from the germline V gene. The CDR3 contains 13 residues. The CDR3 here is CASSETGNYGYTF. The CDR3 region has the DNA TGTGCCAGCAGTGAGACAGGGAACTATGGCTACACCTTC. Full variable domain (outside the CDR3, taken from reference TRBV2 and TRBJ1-2): EPEVTQTPSHQVTQMGQEVILRCVPISNHLYFYWYRQILGQKVEFLVSFYNNEISEKSEIFDDQFSVERPDGSNFTLKIRSTKLEDSAMYFCASSETGNYGYTFGSGTRLTVV.

The chain employs TRBV4-2 and TRBJ2-1; TRBD1 is a possible D gene (5 bases). V was trimmed by 2 bases and J by 0 bases, leaving 5 bases between them. CDR3 size: 14 residues. Germline V CDR1 and CDR2: LGHNA, YNFKEQ. The CDR3 here is CASSQRGSYNEQFF. In nucleotides, the CDR3 is TGTGCCAGCAGCCAAAGGGGCTCCTACAATGAGCAGTTCTTC.

This chain joins TRBV24-1 and TRBJ2-2; D might be TRBD1 (5 bases). The CDR3 runs 16 residues. The ends were cut back, 5 bases at V and 5 bases at J, with 17 bases in the middle. Germline V gene data show CDR1 as KGHDR and CDR2 as SFDVKD. CDR3 sequence: CATSGGSRSKTGELFF. Here the CDR3 DNA reads TGTGCCACCAGTGGGGGCTCCAGATCCAAAACCGGGGAGCTGTTTTTT.

This chain uses TRBV5-8 with TRBJ1-5; D gene ambiguous. This CDR3 is 15 amino acids long. Germline lookup yields CDR1 SGHTS and CDR2 YDEGEE. The V and J ends lost 0 bases and 0 bases respectively, with 7 bases between them. CDR3 sequence: CASSLGRYSNQPQHF. DNA of the CDR3: TGTGCCAGCAGCTTGGGTCGTTATAGCAATCAGCCCCAGCATTTT.

The chain carries TRBV3-1 (or the pseudogene TRBV3-2) and TRBJ2-1; D perhaps matches TRBD2 (5 bases). V lost 4 bases to trimming and J lost 0 bases, with 13 bases between them. Germline lookup yields CDR1 LGHDT and CDR2 YNNKEL (reference sequence). This CDR3 spans 16 amino acids. The CDR3 DNA is TGTGCCAGCAGCCGTAGGAGGCCAAGCTCCTACAATGAGCAGTTCTTC. Protein sequence: CASSRRRPSSYNEQFF.

The chain links TRBV7-9 to TRBJ2-7, with TRBD2 as a possible D gene (5 bases). Germline assignment: CDR1 SEHNR and CDR2 FQNEAQ (reference sequence). CDR3 length: 14 residues. V dropped 5 bases and J dropped 6 bases, with 17 bases sitting between them. CDR3 region: CASSPSLPGSEQYF. The CDR3 DNA is TGTGCCAGCAGCCCCTCCCTCCCTGGGAGCGAGCAGTACTTC.

A note on this clone: Other DNA sequences in the sample encode the same CDR3. The V call is TRBV18, the J call TRBJ1-2; D is uncertain. From germline, CDR1 is KGHSH and CDR2 LQKENI. The V end was cut by 6 bases, the J end by 0 bases, with 8 bases between. This CDR3 has 13 residues. The CDR3 reads CASSGGTNYGYTF. The DNA for the CDR3 is TGTGCCAGCTCGGGAGGGACTAACTATGGCTACACCTTC.